Included here is one TCR beta chain sequence, with context. Assay used: immunoSEQ multiplex PCR; TCRdb lists only in-frame clones, some missing. The repertoire holds fewer than 250,000 clones, over 80% seen once, with 6.8% in the top ten. This entry is derived from a study of blood T cell repertoires in COVID-19. For the study at large: In each case, the material was cDNA or gDNA derived from T cells, B-cell-depleted T cells, or PBMCs.

Adults between about 18 and 95 years of age took part from approximately 24 US areas. Participants' own reports of clinical history determined their cohort assignment. Recovered Cohort 3 donors showed two negative PCRs, clearance, or symptom resolution. The CDR3 length is 14 residues. Germline-derived CDR1 and CDR2 are MDHEN and SYDVKM. Trimming cost V 3 bases and J 10 bases, with 13 bases left between them. Sequencing used PBMCs or T cells enriched from blood (not recorded which). The chain joins TRBV28 to TRBJ2-6; D is possibly TRBD1 (5 bases). The origin of this receptor is a middle-aged woman who had recovered from COVID-19. This chain's CDR3 is CASSFVGERNVLTF. The CDR3 nucleotides read TGTGCCAGCAGTTTTGTAGGGGAAAGGAACGTCCTGACTTTC. Full variable domain (missing parts from reference TRBV28 and TRBJ2-6): DVKVTQSSRYLVKRTGEKVFLECVQDMDHENMFWYRQDPGLGLRLIYFSYDVKMKEKGDIPEGYSVSREKKERFSLILESASTNQTSMYLCASSFVGERNVLTFGAGSRLTVL.